This T cell receptor (beta chain) was recovered during a study of cytomegalovirus exposure and HLA in healthy donors. In regard to this clone: The antigen remains unidentified.

This CDR3 spans 14 amino acids. Germline values: CDR1 LNHNV, CDR2 YYDKDF (reference sequence). Germline trimming cut 4 bases from V and 6 bases from J; bases unmatched to any gene: 6. Points from the study as a whole: About 180 TCR beta chains were listed as cytomegalovirus-associated.

The PCR was carried out with 60 Vbeta primers and 13 Jbeta primers. Libraries were prepared by immunoSEQ multiplex PCR; TCRdb keeps only in-frame clonotypes and omits some of them. The data show approximately 150,000 clones, 70% to 90% seen once. The V and J genes are TRBV15 and TRBJ2-4; 7 bases are shared with TRBD1. This clonotype was obtained from a woman in her twenties or thirties in good health and CMV-seropositive. The sample consisted of PBMCs. CDR3 nucleotide sequence: TGTGCCACCAGCAAGGGGGCAATTCGAAACATTCAGTACTTC. Residues: CATSKGAIRNIQYF.